Below, 21 T cell receptor beta chains from the same sample are listed, as sequenced in a study of blood T cell repertoires in COVID-19 (TCRdb year 2020). Library creation used the immunoSEQ multiplex PCR assay. Held by TCRdb, this immuneACCESS table contains in-frame sequences only and omits some clones. Under half of the omission traces to an unresolved V gene where checked; the cause of the rest is unknown. Within this sample are around 250,000 clones, with 84% of them counted one time only. Of the sample, 1.5% falls within the top ten clones. Material for sequencing was peripheral blood. These receptors were obtained from a woman between 40 and 55 years old who had recovered from COVID-19.

This chain links TRBV5-1 with TRBJ1-1; D is unclear. Deletions cut 4 bases from V and 2 bases from J, with 9 bases between. Germline lookup yields CDR1 SGHRS and CDR2 YFSETQ. The CDR3 sequence is 13 residues long. The CDR3 DNA reads TGCGCCAGCAGCCCAACAGCTAACACTGAAGCTTTCTTT. Translated, it gives CASSPTANTEAFF.

The chain links TRBV2 to TRBJ2-4, with a weak D call TRBD1 (5 bases). V was cut by 6 bases and J by 5 bases, with 5 bases left in between. Per the germline V gene, CDR1 is SNHLY and CDR2 is FYNNEI. CDR3 length: 11 residues. CDR3 nucleotide sequence: TGTGCCAGCAGAGGGGAAAACATTCAGTACTTC. This translates into CASRGENIQYF. Filled out from reference TRBV2 and TRBJ2-4, the complete variable domain reads EPEVTQTPSHQVTQMGQEVILRCVPISNHLYFYWYRQILGQKVEFLVSFYNNEISEKSEIFDDQFSVERPDGSNFTLKIRSTKLEDSAMYFCASRGENIQYFGAGTRLSVL.

The rearrangement links TRBV6-5 to TRBJ1-2; 7 nucleotides line up with TRBD1. Germline loops: CDR1 MNHEY, CDR2 SVGAGI. J gave up 6 bases and V 4 bases, and 14 bases lay outside the gene matches. CDR3 length: 16 amino acids. This CDR3 is CASSFLYRGAVDGYTF. The CDR3 region has the DNA TGTGCCAGCAGTTTCCTCTACAGGGGAGCCGTGGATGGCTACACCTTC.

This chain uses TRBV7-3 with TRBJ1-3, with TRBD1 identical over 10 bases. The CDR3 is 15 amino acids. Germline V gene sequence: CDR1 SGHTA, CDR2 FQGTGA. V lost 5 bases and J lost 2; bases outside the gene matches: 3. As DNA, the CDR3 is TGTGCCAGCAGCCCCGGGACAGGGGCTGGAAACACCATATATTTT. It is translated as CASSPGTGAGNTIYF.

The chain links TRBV7-9 to TRBJ1-1, with TRBD1 matching 9 bases. This CDR3 contains 14 residues. Trimming cost V 3 bases and J 6 bases; bases outside gene matches: 5. The germline gives CDR1 SEHNR, CDR2 FQNEAQ (reference sequence). CDR3 bases: TGTGCCAGCAGCTTCCTACAGGGGGCAGCTGAAGCTTTCTTT. Translated, it gives CASSFLQGAAEAFF.

This clone was observed a few times. Other DNA sequences in the sample encode the same CDR3. The rearrangement links TRBV5-1 to TRBJ1-2; no reliable D call. V was shortened by 4 bases and J by 1 base, with 8 bases between the two germline ends. Germline V gene lookup returns CDR1 SGHRS and CDR2 YFSETQ. The CDR3 contains 13 residues. CDR3 nucleotide sequence: TGCGCCAGCAGCCACAGAGATAACTATGGCTACACCTTC. Translated, it gives CASSHRDNYGYTF.

The chain couples TRBV7-9 to TRBJ2-2; 7 bases agree with TRBD1. The CDR3 spans 14 residues. V dropped 2 bases and J dropped 5; count of bases not matched to a gene: 2. The germline V gene has CDR1 SEHNR and CDR2 FQNEAQ (reference sequence). The DNA of the CDR3 is TGTGCCAGCAGCTTACAACAGGGGACCGGGGAGCTGTTTTTT. It codes for CASSLQQGTGELFF. The variable domain in full, with the rest retrieved from reference TRBV7-9 and TRBJ2-2, is DTGVSQNPRHKITKRGQNVTFRCDPISEHNRLYWYRQTLGQGPEFLTYFQNEAQLEKSRLLSDRFSAERPKGSFSTLEIQRTEQGDSAMYLCASSLQQGTGELFFGEGSRLTVL.

The chain carries TRBV28 and TRBJ2-1; a possible D gene is TRBD1 (6 bases). The CDR3 totals 16 residues. CDR1 is MDHEN and CDR2 is SYDVKM in the germline V gene. V lost 5 bases, J lost 0 bases, and 14 bases lay in between. Here the CDR3 reads CASSITGSSSYNEQFF. CDR3 nucleotide sequence: TGTGCCAGCAGTATTACAGGGTCTAGCTCCTACAATGAGCAGTTCTTC.

Regarding this clone: This sample includes further DNA sequences coding for the same CDR3. The gene calls are TRBV18 and TRBJ2-1, with D perhaps TRBD1 (6 bases). The CDR3 sequence is 14 residues long. Trimming removed 0 bases from V and 5 bases from J, with 8 bases in between. The germline CDR1 and CDR2 sequences are KGHSH and LQKENI. CDR3 DNA sequence: TGTGCCAGCTCACCACCGGCAGGGGACAATGAGCAGTTCTTC. Translating it yields CASSPPAGDNEQFF. The full variable domain, its missing parts supplied by reference TRBV18 and TRBJ2-1, is NAGVMQNPRHLVRRRGQEARLRCSPMKGHSHVYWYRQLPEEGLKFMVYLQKENIIDESGMPKERFSAEFPKEGPSILRIQQVVRGDSAAYFCASSPPAGDNEQFFGPGTRLTVL.

This chain connects TRBV2 to TRBJ1-2, with D maybe TRBD1 (5 bases). Trimming stripped 4 bases from V and 6 bases from J, with 15 bases between. This CDR3 contains 14 residues. Germline V gene lookup returns CDR1 SNHLY and CDR2 FYNNEI. DNA for the CDR3: TGTGCCAGCAGTGCGAATCTAGCGGGGGATGGCTACACCTTC. This codes for CASSANLAGDGYTF.

The J gene is TRBJ2-1, the V gene TRBV2; weak D call: TRBD1 (6 bases). This CDR3 has 16 amino acids. Per the germline V gene, CDR1 is SNHLY and CDR2 is FYNNEI. V was shortened by 4 bases and J by 4 bases, with 17 bases between the two germline ends. For the CDR3, the DNA is TGTGCCAGCAGTGCTCAGGGGAGTGGGGGTTACAATGAGCAGTTCTTC. This gives the protein CASSAQGSGGYNEQFF.

The rearrangement links TRBV6-5 to TRBJ2-7; tentative D call: TRBD2 (7 bases). Trimming pared 6 bases from V and 2 bases from J, leaving 17 bases between. Germline V gives CDR1 MNHEY, CDR2 SVGAGI. This CDR3 has 15 amino acids. CDR3 DNA sequence: TGTGCCAGCAGGGGGGGGACATACGGTACCTACGAGCAGTACTTC. It encodes CASRGGTYGTYEQYF.

In DNA, the CDR3 is TGTGCCAGCAGAACCCATGACAGGGGGCAGGGTGAAGCTTTCTTT. The encoded protein is CASRTHDRGQGEAFF. The gene calls are TRBV7-3 and TRBJ1-1; 10 bases are a match to TRBD1. Looked up from germline, CDR1 is SGHTA and CDR2 is FQGTGA. Trimming cost V 6 bases and J 7 bases; bases outside gene matches: 11. This CDR3 contains 15 residues.

The rearrangement uses TRBV30 and TRBJ1-3, with D possibly being TRBD1 (5 bases). The V and J ends lost 8 bases and 0 bases respectively, with 11 bases between them. This CDR3 contains 13 residues. The germline gives CDR1 GTSNPN, CDR2 SVGIG (reference sequence). The CDR3, as DNA: TGTGCCGCGGACACCCTCTCTGGAAACACCATATATTTT. Translated: CAADTLSGNTIYF.

The V and J genes are TRBV28 and TRBJ1-6, with D unresolved. CDR1 is MDHEN and CDR2 is SYDVKM in the germline V gene. The ends were cut back, 1 base at V and 0 bases at J, with 10 bases in the middle. This CDR3 comprises 17 residues. CDR3 amino acids: CASSLYGRSSYNSPLHF. In nucleotides, the CDR3 is TGTGCCAGCAGTTTATACGGGAGGAGCTCCTATAATTCACCCCTCCACTTT. Together with reference TRBV28 and TRBJ1-6, the CDR3 gives the full variable domain: DVKVTQSSRYLVKRTGEKVFLECVQDMDHENMFWYRQDPGLGLRLIYFSYDVKMKEKGDIPEGYSVSREKKERFSLILESASTNQTSMYLCASSLYGRSSYNSPLHFGNGTRLTVT.

The V call is TRBV5-6, the J call TRBJ1-2; D unclear. Germline CDR1 reads SGHDT; CDR2 reads YYEEEE. The CDR3 sequence is 13 residues long. Between the trimmed V and J ends, which lost 2 bases and 0 bases, there was a span of 5 bases. CDR3 nucleotide sequence: TGTGCCAGCAGCTTCTCCGCTAACTATGGCTACACCTTC. Encoded protein: CASSFSANYGYTF.

This clone was detected only once. The chain employs TRBV7-6 and TRBJ1-3; D ambiguous. The CDR3 is 15 amino acids. Looked up from germline, CDR1 is SGHVS and CDR2 is FNYEAQ. The V gene lost 5 bases and the J gene lost 0 bases, with 11 bases spanning the gap. The CDR3 protein is CASSESRSSGNTIYF. The CDR3 bases are TGTGCCAGCAGCGAGTCCCGAAGCTCTGGAAACACCATATATTTT.

The chain links TRBV5-6 to TRBJ1-2; D remains ambiguous. CDR1 is SGHDT, CDR2 YYEEEE, per germline. This CDR3 has 14 residues. The V end lost 0 bases, the J end lost 1 base, and 7 bases lay between the germline ends. CDR3 DNA sequence: TGTGCCAGCAGCTTGGTTGGCAGTAACTATGGCTACACCTTC. Its translation is CASSLVGSNYGYTF.

The rearrangement joins TRBV5-6 to TRBJ2-1, with D possibly TRBD2 on 5 matching bases. The germline V gene encodes CDR1 SGHDT and CDR2 YYEEEE. Trimming took 1 base from V and 4 from J, leaving 15 bases between them. This CDR3 spans 16 amino acids. The CDR3 coding sequence is TGTGCCAGCAGCTTGCTGGGGAAGCGGTCTTACAATGAGCAGTTCTTC. It encodes CASSLLGKRSYNEQFF.

This rearrangement joins TRBV6-5 to TRBJ1-4; a weak D match, TRBD1 (5 bases). Germline V lookup: CDR1 MNHEY, CDR2 SVGAGI. Trimming took 8 bases from V and 7 from J, leaving 20 bases between them. CDR3 length: 15 residues. The CDR3 nucleotides read TGTGCCAGCCGACCGGGGGGACCTGGGAGTGAAAAACTGTTTTTT. It is translated as CASRPGGPGSEKLFF.

This sequence joins TRBV30 and TRBJ2-1; D possibly corresponds to TRBD1 (5 bases). V gave up 2 bases and J gave up 0 bases, with 11 bases separating them. The CDR3 is 15 amino acids. The germline V gene encodes CDR1 GTSNPN and CDR2 SVGIG (reference sequence). CDR3 in DNA: TGTGCCTGGAGTCCAGGGATGAGCTCCTACAATGAGCAGTTCTTC. Protein product: CAWSPGMSSYNEQFF.